This T cell receptor beta chain emerged from a study of blood T cell repertoires in COVID-19 (dated by TCRdb to the early 2020s). In terms of the full investigation: Collaborator samples came from the United States, Italy and Spain and covered acute and convalescent phases of COVID-19. The material from the prospective study consisted of cDNA or gDNA derived from T cells, B-cell-depleted T cells, or PBMCs. The dataset comprised deeply sampled blood TCRbeta repertoires from subjects exposed to, actively infected with, or recovered from COVID-19. The repertoires were released in a freely available public database meant as a resource for research on the immune response to SARS-CoV-2. Samples came from the ongoing ImmuneRACE study (first 160 participants) plus 1,254 subjects from 6 global collaborators. Nearly every sample came with metadata listing a de-identified subject ID, COVID-19 status, age in years and sex. Where available, HLA class I and class II types were obtained from metadata supplied by the sample provider rather than from assay-based typing.

Remarks on this clone: There is no known antigen for this receptor. Within one base of it there is no much larger clone, and no base qualities were kept.

Points the paper makes about the study in general: How much clinical and demographic metadata was included differed by source and by participant, and the metadata was provided uncurated.

Participants in the prospective study were enrolled through a virtual design, were aged roughly 18 to 90 years, and lived in roughly 24 United States geographic areas. To assign participants to cohorts, the prospective study relied on clinical history that participants themselves reported in a screening survey and a study questionnaire. Recovered participants in ImmuneRACE Cohort 3 were defined by two consecutive negative NP/OP PCR tests, clearance by a healthcare professional, or resolution of symptoms. Each participant in the prospective study had whole blood, serum and a nasopharyngeal or oropharyngeal swab collected by mobile phlebotomists. Additional blood draws and questionnaires over an approximately two-month period could optionally be provided by prospective study participants. Before DNA extraction, prospective study blood samples were shipped either frozen or at room temperature. TCRbeta CDR3 regions were amplified from genomic DNA using the immunoSEQ Assay, a bias-controlled multiplex PCR. The source study handled its data this way. The number of nucleated cells in each sample was estimated from the amplification of reference gene primers within the assay. To quantify the absolute abundance of each unique TCRbeta CDR3 rearrangement, sequence reads were collapsed and filtered. Productive Simpson clonality was computed per sample as the square root of Simpson's diversity index over productive rearrangements. In TCRdb, the immuneACCESS table is reduced to in-frame sequences with V and J assigned. These tables do not hold every clone; where another copy was compared, an unresolved V gene accounts for under half, and the others remain unexplained. That table furnishes V, J and clone size, whereas the DNA furnished D and trimming. Across this sample there are approximately 210,000 clones, with roughly nine tenths seen only once. 2% to 2.5% of the sample goes to the ten largest clones.

This clonotype was sampled from a woman younger than 45 who had recovered from COVID-19. The specimen sequenced was PBMCs or T cells enriched from blood (not recorded which).

The nucleotide sequence reads as follows: TGTGCCAGCAGCCCGATAAGCATGAACACTGAAGCTTTCTTT. Its protein is CASSPISMNTEAFF. The chain couples TRBV7-8 to TRBJ1-1; no D segment can be confidently identified. From the cysteine up to the phenylalanine, the CDR3 has a length of 14 residues. This entry keeps only the CDR3 DNA: 42 bases, framed from base 1. Reading the germline V gene gives CDR1 SGHVS and CDR2 FQNEAQ. V gives up 5 bases and J gives up 0 bases, and the segment between their germline ends measures 10 bases.